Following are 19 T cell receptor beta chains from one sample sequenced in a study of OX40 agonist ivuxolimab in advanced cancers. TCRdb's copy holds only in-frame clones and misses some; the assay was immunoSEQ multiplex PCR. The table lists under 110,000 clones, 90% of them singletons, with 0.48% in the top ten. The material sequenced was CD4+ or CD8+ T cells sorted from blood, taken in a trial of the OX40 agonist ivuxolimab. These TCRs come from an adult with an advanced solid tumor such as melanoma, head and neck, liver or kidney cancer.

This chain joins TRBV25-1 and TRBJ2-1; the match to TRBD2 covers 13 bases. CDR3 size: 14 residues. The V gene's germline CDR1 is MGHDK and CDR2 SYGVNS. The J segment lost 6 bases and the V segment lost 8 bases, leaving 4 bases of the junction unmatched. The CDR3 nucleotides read TGTGCCAGCGCTACTAGCGGGGGGGCCAATGAGCAGTTCTTC. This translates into CASATSGGANEQFF.

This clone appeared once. This chain's CDR3 is CASSLEGGVQPQHF. CDR3 nucleotide sequence: TGTGCCAGCAGCTTAGAAGGGGGCGTTCAGCCCCAGCATTTT. The rearrangement joins TRBV11-2 to TRBJ1-5; 7 nucleotides align to TRBD1. This CDR3 has 14 amino acids. V shed 0 bases and J 6 bases; nucleotides not matched to a gene: 2. Germline V gene lookup returns CDR1 SGHAT and CDR2 FQNNGV.

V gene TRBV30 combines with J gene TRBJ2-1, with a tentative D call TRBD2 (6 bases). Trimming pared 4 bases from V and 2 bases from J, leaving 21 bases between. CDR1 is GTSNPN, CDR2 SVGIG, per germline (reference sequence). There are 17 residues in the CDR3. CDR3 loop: CAWITVGGIGAYNEQFF. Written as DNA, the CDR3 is TGTGCCTGGATCACAGTGGGGGGAATTGGAGCCTACAATGAGCAGTTCTTC. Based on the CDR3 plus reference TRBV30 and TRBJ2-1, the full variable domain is SQTIHQWPATLVQPVGSPLSLECTVEGTSNPNLYWYRQAAGRGLQLLFYSVGIGQISSEVPQNLSASRPQDRQFILSSKKLLLSDSGFYLCAWITVGGIGAYNEQFFGPGTRLTVL.

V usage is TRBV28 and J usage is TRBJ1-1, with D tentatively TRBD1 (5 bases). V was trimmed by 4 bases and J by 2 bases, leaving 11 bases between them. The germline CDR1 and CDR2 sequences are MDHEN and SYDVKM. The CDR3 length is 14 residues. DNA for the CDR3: TGTGCCAGCAGTTCGGGGACTGACAACACTGAAGCTTTCTTT. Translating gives CASSSGTDNTEAFF. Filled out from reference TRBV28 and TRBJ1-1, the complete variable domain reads DVKVTQSSRYLVKRTGEKVFLECVQDMDHENMFWYRQDPGLGLRLIYFSYDVKMKEKGDIPEGYSVSREKKERFSLILESASTNQTSMYLCASSSGTDNTEAFFGQGTRLTVV.

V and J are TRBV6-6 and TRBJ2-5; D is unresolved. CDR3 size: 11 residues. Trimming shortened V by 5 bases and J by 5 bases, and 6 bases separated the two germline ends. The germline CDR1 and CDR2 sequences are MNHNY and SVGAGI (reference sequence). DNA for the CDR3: TGTGCCAGCAGTCCTCGGGAGACCCAGTACTTC. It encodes CASSPRETQYF.

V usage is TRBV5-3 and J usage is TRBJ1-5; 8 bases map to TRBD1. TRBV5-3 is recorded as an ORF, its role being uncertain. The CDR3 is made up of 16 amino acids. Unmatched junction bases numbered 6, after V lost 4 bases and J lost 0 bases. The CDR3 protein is CARSTGTGDSNQPQHF. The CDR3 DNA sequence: TGTGCCAGAAGCACCGGGACAGGAGATAGCAATCAGCCCCAGCATTTT.

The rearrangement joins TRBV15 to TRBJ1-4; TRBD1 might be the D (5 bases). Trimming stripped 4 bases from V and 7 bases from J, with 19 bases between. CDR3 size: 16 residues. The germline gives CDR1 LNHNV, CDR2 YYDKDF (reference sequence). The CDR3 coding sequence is TGTGCCACCAGCAAGGGGTCCCTGGGGGAAGGTGAAAAACTGTTTTTT. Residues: CATSKGSLGEGEKLFF.

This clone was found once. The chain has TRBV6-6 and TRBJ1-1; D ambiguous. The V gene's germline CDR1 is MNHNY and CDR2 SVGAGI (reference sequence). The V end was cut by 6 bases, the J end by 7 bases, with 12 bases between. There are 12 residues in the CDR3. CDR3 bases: TGTGCCAGCAGGCAAGATGAGGGTGAAGCTTTCTTT. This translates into CASRQDEGEAFF.

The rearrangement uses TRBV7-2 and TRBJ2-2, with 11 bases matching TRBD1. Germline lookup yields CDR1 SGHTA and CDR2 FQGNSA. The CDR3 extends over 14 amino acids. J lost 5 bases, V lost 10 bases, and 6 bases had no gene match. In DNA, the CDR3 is TGTGCCACGGCGGGGACAGGGGGGACCGGGGAGCTGTTTTTT. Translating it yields CATAGTGGTGELFF.

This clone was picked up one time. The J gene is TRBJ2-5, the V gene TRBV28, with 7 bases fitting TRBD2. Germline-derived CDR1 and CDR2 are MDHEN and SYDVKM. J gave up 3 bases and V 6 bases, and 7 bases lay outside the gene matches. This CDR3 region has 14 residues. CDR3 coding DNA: TGTGCCAGCAGCCGCGGGAGTCGGGAAGAGACCCAGTACTTC. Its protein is CASSRGSREETQYF.

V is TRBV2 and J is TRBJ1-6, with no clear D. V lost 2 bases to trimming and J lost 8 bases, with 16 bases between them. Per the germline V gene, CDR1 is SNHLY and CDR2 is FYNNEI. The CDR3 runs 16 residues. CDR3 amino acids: CASSETRNSWDSPLHF. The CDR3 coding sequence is TGTGCCAGCAGTGAAACTCGGAACTCTTGGGATTCACCCCTCCACTTT.

The CDR3 sequence is CASSGTSGGYEQYF. In DNA form, the CDR3 reads TGTGCCAGCAGCGGGACTAGCGGGGGCTACGAGCAGTACTTC. The gene calls are TRBV6-6 and TRBJ2-7, with 14 bases matching TRBD2. Per germline, CDR1 MNHNY and CDR2 SVGAGI (reference sequence). Unmatched junction bases numbered 1, after V lost 6 bases and J lost 3 bases. The CDR3 has 14 residues.

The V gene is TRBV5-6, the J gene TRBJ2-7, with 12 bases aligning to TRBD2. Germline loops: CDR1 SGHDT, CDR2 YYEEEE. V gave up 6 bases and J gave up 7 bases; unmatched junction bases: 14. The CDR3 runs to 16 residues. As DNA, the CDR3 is TGTGCCAGCATCGGACTAGCGGGGACGGGACCGGGGGAGCAGTACTTC. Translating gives CASIGLAGTGPGEQYF.

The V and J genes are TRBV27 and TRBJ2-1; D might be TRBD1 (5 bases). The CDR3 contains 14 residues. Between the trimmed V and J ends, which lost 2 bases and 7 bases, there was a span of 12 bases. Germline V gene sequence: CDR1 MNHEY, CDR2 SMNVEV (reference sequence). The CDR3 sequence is CASSLGRQLNEQFF. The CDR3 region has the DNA TGTGCCAGCAGTTTAGGGCGACAGTTAAATGAGCAGTTCTTC.

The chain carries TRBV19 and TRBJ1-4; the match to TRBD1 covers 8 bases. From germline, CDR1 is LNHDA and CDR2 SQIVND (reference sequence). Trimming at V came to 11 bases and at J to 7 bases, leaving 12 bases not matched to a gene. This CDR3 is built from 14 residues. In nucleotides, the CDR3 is TGTGCCTCCACACAGACAGGGGAGAGTGAAAAACTGTTTTTT. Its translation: CASTQTGESEKLFF.

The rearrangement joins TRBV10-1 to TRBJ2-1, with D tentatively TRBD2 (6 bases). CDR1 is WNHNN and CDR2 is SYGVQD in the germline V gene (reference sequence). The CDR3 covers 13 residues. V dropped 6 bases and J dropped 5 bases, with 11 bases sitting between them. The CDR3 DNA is TGCGCCAGCAGGTTCGGGGGACACAATGAGCAGTTCTTC. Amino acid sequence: CASRFGGHNEQFF.

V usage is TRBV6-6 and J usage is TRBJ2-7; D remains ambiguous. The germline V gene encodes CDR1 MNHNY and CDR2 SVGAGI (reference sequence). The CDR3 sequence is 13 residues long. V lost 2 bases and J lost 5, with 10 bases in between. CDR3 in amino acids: CASSYRFGDEQYF. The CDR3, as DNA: TGTGCCAGCAGTTACAGGTTTGGGGACGAGCAGTACTTC.

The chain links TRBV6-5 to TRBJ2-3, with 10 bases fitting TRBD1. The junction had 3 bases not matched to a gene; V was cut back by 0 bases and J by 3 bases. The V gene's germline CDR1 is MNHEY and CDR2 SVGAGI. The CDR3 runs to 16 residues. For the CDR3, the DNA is TGTGCCAGCAGTTACTCCATGGACAGGGGGACAGATACGCAGTATTTT. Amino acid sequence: CASSYSMDRGTDTQYF.

CDR3 protein: CASSIMAFWETQYF. CDR3 coding DNA: TGTGCCAGTAGTATCATGGCTTTTTGGGAGACCCAGTACTTC. This chain uses TRBV19 with TRBJ2-5, with D hard to call. Trimming removed 3 bases at V and 5 bases at J, with 13 bases between. Germline CDR1 reads LNHDA; CDR2 reads SQIVND (reference sequence). The CDR3 sequence is 14 residues long.